The rows below give T cell receptor beta chains drawn from one sample of a study of CXCR3-negative and CXCR3-positive naive CD8 T cells. Using the 5' RACE reads, TCRdb records one entry per CDR3 protein without DNA. The table lists around 88,000 distinct CDR3 sequences. The sample consisted of naive CXCR3+ CD8+ T cells from blood. The receptor source for this set is a human donor in good health. Some clones in this sample may be carry-over from other donors' samples. Both conserved end residues are part of each CDR3. Clone size is not always given. Where it is, it says once, few, many or a class for expanded clones.

j_gene: TRBJ2-3
abundance: -
v_gene: TRBV29-1
CDR3aa: CSVVWGTSGVTDTQYF

j_gene: TRBJ1-5
abundance: -
v_gene: TRBV12-3/TRBV12-4
CDR3aa: CASSLGDRGQPQHF

j_gene: TRBJ2-3
abundance: -
v_gene: TRBV12-3/TRBV12-4
CDR3aa: CASSLSSGAPDTQYF

j_gene: TRBJ2-3
abundance: -
v_gene: TRBV28
CDR3aa: CASSLSFVENTDTQYF

j_gene: TRBJ1-5
abundance: -
v_gene: TRBV6-1
CDR3aa: CLSGEMTQPQHF

j_gene: TRBJ1-2
abundance: -
v_gene: TRBV14
CDR3aa: CASSQHTGSNYGYTF

j_gene: TRBJ2-2
abundance: -
v_gene: TRBV5-1
CDR3aa: CASTRTGELFF

j_gene: TRBJ1-1
abundance: -
v_gene: TRBV12-3/TRBV12-4
CDR3aa: CASSVTGEAFF

j_gene: TRBJ2-7
abundance: -
v_gene: TRBV14
CDR3aa: CASSQGLAKRVSYEQYF

j_gene: TRBJ2-7
abundance: -
v_gene: TRBV12-3/TRBV12-4
CDR3aa: CASSLGGTGDEQYF

j_gene: TRBJ2-7
abundance: -
v_gene: TRBV20-1
CDR3aa: CSARRPRQRAYEQYF

j_gene: TRBJ1-1
abundance: medium-sized
v_gene: TRBV7-3
CDR3aa: CASSWTGNTEAFF

j_gene: TRBJ2-4
abundance: -
v_gene: TRBV7-8
CDR3aa: CASSQWTGAKNIQYF

j_gene: TRBJ2-2
abundance: -
v_gene: TRBV6-5
CDR3aa: CASGPRFAGELFF

j_gene: TRBJ2-3
abundance: -
v_gene: TRBV6-5
CDR3aa: CASSYGAGKGVTDTQYF

j_gene: TRBJ1-1
abundance: -
v_gene: TRBV4-1
CDR3aa: CASSQSTGGNAEAFF

j_gene: TRBJ1-1
abundance: -
v_gene: TRBV20-1
CDR3aa: CSARGDLNTEAFF

j_gene: TRBJ2-5
abundance: -
v_gene: TRBV7-7
CDR3aa: CAGEPAGSRKYLRGETQYF

j_gene: TRBJ2-3
abundance: -
v_gene: TRBV10-3
CDR3aa: CAINGPSDTDTQYF

j_gene: TRBJ2-5
abundance: -
v_gene: TRBV28
CDR3aa: CASSLIQETQYF

j_gene: TRBJ1-2
abundance: -
v_gene: TRBV19
CDR3aa: CASSISTGPRGYTF

j_gene: TRBJ2-7
abundance: -
v_gene: TRBV28
CDR3aa: CASSFGVNYEQYF

j_gene: TRBJ2-3
abundance: -
v_gene: TRBV11-2
CDR3aa: CASSPFFDTQYF

j_gene: TRBJ2-3
abundance: -
v_gene: TRBV4-1
CDR3aa: CASSQTDRGADTQYF

j_gene: TRBJ2-7
abundance: -
v_gene: TRBV28
CDR3aa: CASSTSLCEQYF

j_gene: TRBJ2-3
abundance: -
v_gene: TRBV5-5
CDR3aa: CASSPTQAGSFTDTQYF

j_gene: TRBJ2-1
abundance: -
v_gene: TRBV27
CDR3aa: CASSPFGGRASPGEQFF

j_gene: TRBJ2-3
abundance: -
v_gene: TRBV13
CDR3aa: CASSQPVAADTQYF

j_gene: TRBJ2-7
abundance: -
v_gene: TRBV28
CDR3aa: CASSPEDRVYEQYF

j_gene: TRBJ2-7
abundance: -
v_gene: TRBV7-2
CDR3aa: CASSLGLAYEQYF

j_gene: TRBJ1-2
abundance: -
v_gene: TRBV18
CDR3aa: CASSPPAGGGYGYTF

j_gene: TRBJ1-5
abundance: -
v_gene: TRBV28
CDR3aa: CAGADQDPYSNQPQHF

j_gene: TRBJ2-1
abundance: -
v_gene: TRBV27
CDR3aa: CASSAGVSYNEQFF

j_gene: TRBJ2-5
abundance: -
v_gene: TRBV15
CDR3aa: CATSRVGETQYF

j_gene: TRBJ1-5
abundance: -
v_gene: TRBV28
CDR3aa: CASSLGQPQHF

j_gene: TRBJ2-7
abundance: -
v_gene: TRBV20-1
CDR3aa: CSARGGTGHYEQYF

j_gene: TRBJ2-7
abundance: -
v_gene: TRBV6-5
CDR3aa: CASSYSRSSGSFYEQYF

j_gene: TRBJ1-1
abundance: -
v_gene: TRBV6-5
CDR3aa: CASSRRQGKTGTEAFF

j_gene: TRBJ1-5
abundance: -
v_gene: TRBV28
CDR3aa: CASSFEGDYSNQPQHF

j_gene: TRBJ1-5
abundance: -
v_gene: TRBV20-1
CDR3aa: CSARGDRGNNQPQHF

j_gene: TRBJ2-7
abundance: -
v_gene: TRBV2
CDR3aa: CASRTSGRIEQYF

j_gene: TRBJ2-3
abundance: -
v_gene: TRBV5-1
CDR3aa: CASSLVGLAGRAMVDTQYF

j_gene: TRBJ1-6
abundance: -
v_gene: TRBV7-2
CDR3aa: CASSSAVSNSPLHF

j_gene: TRBJ2-5
abundance: -
v_gene: TRBV6-2/TRBV6-3
CDR3aa: CASRRTGGSYQETQYF

j_gene: TRBJ1-1
abundance: -
v_gene: TRBV12-3/TRBV12-4
CDR3aa: CASSFVGNTEAFF

j_gene: TRBJ2-1
abundance: -
v_gene: TRBV4-1
CDR3aa: CASSTSGGADPNEQFF